A selection of T cell receptor beta chains follows, all from one sample in a study of OX40 agonist ivuxolimab in advanced cancers. Only in-frame clones appear in the TCRdb table, and some are missing; sequencing was by immunoSEQ multiplex PCR. Of roughly 59,000 clones detected, roughly 87% appear once; the ten largest clones hold roughly 5%. The starting material was CD4+ or CD8+ T cells sorted from blood, obtained in a trial of the OX40 agonist ivuxolimab. These receptors were taken from an adult with an advanced solid tumor such as melanoma, head and neck, liver or kidney cancer. The CDR3 runs from the conserved cysteine through the conserved F or W. A D gene is named only where the DNA matches it firmly. Part of the rows lack a size; the others show once, few, many or a class for expanded clones.

>TRBV27|TRBD2|TRBJ2-6|once
TGTGCCAGCAGTTTATATCCCCCCATCCTTAGCGGGGGGTCCTCTGGGGCCAACGTCCTGACTTTC
CASSLYPPILSGGSSGANVLTF
>TRBV6-5|TRBD1|TRBJ1-1|few
TGTGCCAGCAGTTACTCCGGGACAGTGACTGAAGCTTTCTTT
CASSYSGTVTEAFF
>TRBV30|.|TRBJ2-7|.
TGTGCCTGGAGGGGGGCAGGGTGGGTTTCCTACGAGCAGTACTTC
CAWRGAGWVSYEQYF
>TRBV5-1|TRBD1|TRBJ1-1|.
TGCGCCAGCAGCACCAGGGGGTTGAACACTGAAGCTTTCTTT
CASSTRGLNTEAFF
>TRBV6-1|.|TRBJ2-2|.
TGTGCCAGCAATTTTGGGACCGAGAACACCGGGGAGCTGTTTTTT
CASNFGTENTGELFF
>TRBV6-5|.|TRBJ2-7|.
TGTGCCAGCAGTTACCCCCAGGGGGGCTCCTACGAGCAGTACTTC
CASSYPQGGSYEQYF
>TRBV29-1|.|TRBJ2-1|.
TGCAGCGTTCTGTACCTCGATGAGCAGTTCTTC
CSVLYLDEQFF
>TRBV11-3|.|TRBJ1-1|.
TGTGCCAGCAGCACAACTCCCGGGAACACTGAAGCTTTCTTT
CASSTTPGNTEAFF
>TRBV5-1|TRBD1|TRBJ2-1|.
TGCGCCAGCAGCTCCGGGACAGGGGGTGGGAATGAGCAGTTCTTC
CASSSGTGGGNEQFF
>TRBV28|.|TRBJ1-6|.
TGTGCCAGCAGAGATCCTGGTTCACCCCTCCACTTT
CASRDPGSPLHF
>TRBV7-9|TRBD1|TRBJ2-1|few
TGTGCCAGATCGACAGGGGACTCCTACAATGAGCAGTTCTTC
CARSTGDSYNEQFF